The 10 T cell receptor beta chains in this list originate from one sample, sequenced in a study of T cell changes during pregnancy in multiple sclerosis. TCRdb's copy holds only in-frame clones and misses some; the assay was immunoSEQ multiplex PCR. This repertoire shows roughly 40,000 clones, 75% to 95% found once; its top ten account for 0.35% to 0.45%. Sequencing was performed on CD4+ T cells from peripheral blood mononuclear cells, taken in the third trimester of pregnancy. These receptors came from a female donor with multiple sclerosis, enrolled in a pregnancy study.

This clone was detected once. The V and J genes are TRBV7-6 and TRBJ1-1, with D possibly TRBD1 on 5 matching bases. CDR3 length equals 14 residues. The V end lost 2 bases, the J end lost 5 bases, and 12 bases lay between the germline ends. Germline lookup yields CDR1 SGHVS and CDR2 FNYEAQ. CDR3 amino acids: CASSLQGGRTEAFF. The CDR3 coding sequence is TGTGCCAGCAGCTTACAGGGAGGAAGAACTGAAGCTTTCTTT.

The chain joins TRBV6-5 to TRBJ1-1; D might be TRBD1 (6 bases). The V gene lost 0 bases and the J gene lost 2 bases, with 13 bases spanning the gap. CDR1 and CDR2 from the germline V gene are MNHEY and SVGAGI. The CDR3 covers 16 residues. CDR3 sequence: CASSYSRGGGNTEAFF. In DNA, the CDR3 is TGTGCCAGCAGTTACTCGAGGGGAGGGGGAAACACTGAAGCTTTCTTT.

The chain recombines TRBV19 with TRBJ1-1, with D unresolved. Per germline, CDR1 LNHDA and CDR2 SQIVND (reference sequence). V was pared by 5 bases and J by 3 bases, with 10 bases between. The CDR3 is made up of 13 amino acids. CDR3 residues: CASSPLRDTEAFF. The CDR3 nucleotides are TGTGCCAGTAGTCCGCTCCGAGACACTGAAGCTTTCTTT.

The chain carries TRBV28 and TRBJ2-7; no reliable D call. The CDR3 loop spans 15 amino acids. Germline lookup yields CDR1 MDHEN and CDR2 SYDVKM. V was trimmed by 3 bases and J by 0 bases, leaving 12 bases between them. In DNA form, the CDR3 reads TGTGCCAGCAGTTTCCTAAGGAGTTACTCCTACGAGCAGTACTTC. Translated, it gives CASSFLRSYSYEQYF.

The gene calls are TRBV9 and TRBJ2-7; the match to TRBD1 covers 8 bases. Trimming took 4 bases from V and 3 from J; bases not matched to a gene: 9. CDR3 length: 15 residues. Germline V gene lookup returns CDR1 SGDLS and CDR2 YYNGEE. CDR3 coding DNA: TGTGCCAGCAGCAACCGCCGACAGGGGATCTACGAGCAGTACTTC. Encoded protein: CASSNRRQGIYEQYF. Full variable domain (outside the CDR3, taken from reference TRBV9 and TRBJ2-7): DSGVTQTPKHLITATGQRVTLRCSPRSGDLSVYWYQQSLDQGLQFLIQYYNGEERAKGNILERFSAQQFPDLHSELNLSSLELGDSALYFCASSNRRQGIYEQYFGPGTRLTVT.

The chain combines TRBV6-1 with TRBJ2-5; D possibly corresponds to TRBD1 (5 bases). Germline assignment: CDR1 MNHNS and CDR2 SASEGT. The ends were cut back, 9 bases at V and 5 bases at J, with 16 bases in the middle. This CDR3 spans 13 amino acids. The CDR3 coding sequence is TGTGCCAGTAGAATCAGGGTGGTGGAGACCCAGTACTTC. Its protein product is CASRIRVVETQYF.

The genes are TRBV18 and TRBJ1-3; perhaps TRBD1 as D (5 bases). Looked up from germline, CDR1 is KGHSH and CDR2 is LQKENI. The CDR3 totals 16 residues. The V end was cut by 3 bases, the J end by 0 bases, with 12 bases between. The CDR3 region is CASSPGPDSSGNTIYF. The CDR3, as DNA: TGTGCCAGCTCACCCGGACCCGACAGCTCTGGAAACACCATATATTTT.

This clone was counted between two and nine times. The chain uses TRBV28 and TRBJ1-5, with D tentatively TRBD1 (5 bases). V lost 6 bases and J 6 bases, leaving 18 bases between the germline ends. Germline-derived CDR1 and CDR2 are MDHEN and SYDVKM. This CDR3 comprises 15 residues. The DNA for the CDR3 is TGTGCCAGCAGCCCCCCCGGGACTTGGGGTCAGCCCCAGCATTTT. As protein: CASSPPGTWGQPQHF.

The CDR3 is CASSIAGGPTETQYF. CDR3 coding DNA: TGTGCCAGTAGTATAGCGGGAGGGCCTACCGAGACCCAGTACTTC. The V gene is TRBV19, the J gene TRBJ2-5; TRBD2 matches at 8 bases. Germline V gives CDR1 LNHDA, CDR2 SQIVND (reference sequence). The CDR3 loop spans 15 amino acids. V shed 1 base, J shed 5 bases, and the junction held 6 bases outside the gene matches.

The table lists this clone with a count of one. The DNA of the CDR3 is TGTGCCAGCAGTGTCCCGGGACAGGGGGCGAACACTGAAGCTTTCTTT. It encodes CASSVPGQGANTEAFF. The V and J genes are TRBV6-1 and TRBJ1-1; 12 nucleotides match TRBD1. The V segment lost 4 bases and the J segment 1 base; nucleotides outside the gene matches: 4. Germline CDR1 and CDR2: MNHNS and SASEGT. The CDR3 spans 16 residues.